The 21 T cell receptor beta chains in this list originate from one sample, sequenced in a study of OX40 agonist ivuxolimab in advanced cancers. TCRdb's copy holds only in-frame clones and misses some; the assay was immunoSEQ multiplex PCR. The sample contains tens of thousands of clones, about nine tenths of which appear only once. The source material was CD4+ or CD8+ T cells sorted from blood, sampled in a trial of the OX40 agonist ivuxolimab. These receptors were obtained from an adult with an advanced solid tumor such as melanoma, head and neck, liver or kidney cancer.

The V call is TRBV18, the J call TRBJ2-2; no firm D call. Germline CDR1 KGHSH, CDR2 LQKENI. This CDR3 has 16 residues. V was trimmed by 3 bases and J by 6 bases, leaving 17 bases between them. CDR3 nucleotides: TGTGCCAGCTCACCTATCTTTGGGCCAAAGGCCGGGGAGCTGTTTTTT. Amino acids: CASSPIFGPKAGELFF.

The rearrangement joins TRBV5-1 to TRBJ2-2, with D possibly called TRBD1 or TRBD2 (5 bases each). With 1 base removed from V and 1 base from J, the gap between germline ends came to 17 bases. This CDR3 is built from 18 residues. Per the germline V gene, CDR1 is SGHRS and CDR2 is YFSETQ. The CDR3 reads CASSLPDLGTLNTGELFF. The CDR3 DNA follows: TGCGCCAGCAGCTTGCCTGACCTCGGGACGCTGAACACCGGGGAGCTGTTTTTT. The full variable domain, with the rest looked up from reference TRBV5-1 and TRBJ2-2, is KAGVTQTPRYLIKTRGQQVTLSCSPISGHRSVSWYQQTPGQGLQFLFEYFSETQRNKGNFPGRFSGRQFSNSRSEMNVSTLELGDSALYLCASSLPDLGTLNTGELFFGEGSRLTVL.

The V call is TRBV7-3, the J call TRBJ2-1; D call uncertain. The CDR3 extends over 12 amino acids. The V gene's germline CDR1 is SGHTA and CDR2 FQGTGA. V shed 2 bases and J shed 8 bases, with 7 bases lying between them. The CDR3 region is CASSLQSDEQFF. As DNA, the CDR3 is TGTGCCAGCAGCTTACAAAGCGATGAGCAGTTCTTC.

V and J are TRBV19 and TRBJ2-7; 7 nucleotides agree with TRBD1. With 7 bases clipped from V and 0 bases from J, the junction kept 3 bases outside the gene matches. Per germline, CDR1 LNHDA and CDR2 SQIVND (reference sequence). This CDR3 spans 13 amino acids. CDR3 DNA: TGTGCCAGTACAACAGGGGACTCCTACGAGCAGTACTTC. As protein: CASTTGDSYEQYF.

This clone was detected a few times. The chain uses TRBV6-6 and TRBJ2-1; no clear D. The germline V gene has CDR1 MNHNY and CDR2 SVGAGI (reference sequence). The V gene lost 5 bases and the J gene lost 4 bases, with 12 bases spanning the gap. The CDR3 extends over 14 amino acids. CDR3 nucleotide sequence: TGTGCCAGCAGTCCACTTAGGGAATACAATGAGCAGTTCTTC. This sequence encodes CASSPLREYNEQFF.

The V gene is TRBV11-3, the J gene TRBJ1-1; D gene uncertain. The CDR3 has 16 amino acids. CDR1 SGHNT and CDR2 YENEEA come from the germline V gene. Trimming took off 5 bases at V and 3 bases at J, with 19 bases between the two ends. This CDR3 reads CASSHSRTARDTEAFF. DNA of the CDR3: TGTGCCAGCAGCCACTCACGAACGGCACGGGACACTGAAGCTTTCTTT.

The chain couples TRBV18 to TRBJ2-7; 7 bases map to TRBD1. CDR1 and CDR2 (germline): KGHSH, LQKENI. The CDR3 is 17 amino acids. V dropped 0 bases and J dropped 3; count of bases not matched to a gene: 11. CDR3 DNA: TGTGCCAGCTCACCACCGAGGACGGGGACAGTATACTACGAGCAGTACTTC. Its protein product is CASSPPRTGTVYYEQYF.

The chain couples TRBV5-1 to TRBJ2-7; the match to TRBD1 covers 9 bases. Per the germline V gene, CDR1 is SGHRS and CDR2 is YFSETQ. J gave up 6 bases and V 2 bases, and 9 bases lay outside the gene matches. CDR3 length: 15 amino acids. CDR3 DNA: TGCGCCAGCAGCTTCGGCGGGACAGGGTCAGGCGAGCAGTACTTC. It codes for CASSFGGTGSGEQYF.

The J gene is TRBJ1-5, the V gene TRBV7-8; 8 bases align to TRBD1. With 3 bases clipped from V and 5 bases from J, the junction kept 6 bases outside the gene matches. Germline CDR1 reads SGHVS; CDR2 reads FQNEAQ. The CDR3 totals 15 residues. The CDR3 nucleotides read TGTGCCAGCAGCTTCTGGACAGGGAGAGATCAGCCCCAGCATTTT. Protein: CASSFWTGRDQPQHF.

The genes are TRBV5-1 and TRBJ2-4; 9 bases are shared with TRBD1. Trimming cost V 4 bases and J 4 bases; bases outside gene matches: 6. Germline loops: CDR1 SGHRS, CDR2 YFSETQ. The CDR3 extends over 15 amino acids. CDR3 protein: CASSPSGTGKNIQYF. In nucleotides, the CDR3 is TGCGCCAGCAGCCCGTCCGGGACAGGGAAAAACATTCAGTACTTC.

The CDR3: CASSLGLAQETQYF. The CDR3 DNA follows: TGTGCCAGCAGCCTTGGACTAGCCCAAGAGACCCAGTACTTC. The J gene is TRBJ2-5, the V gene TRBV7-6; 8 bases line up with TRBD2. This CDR3 is 14 amino acids long. V shed 5 bases and J 1 base; nucleotides not matched to a gene: 3. Germline V gene sequence: CDR1 SGHVS, CDR2 FNYEAQ.

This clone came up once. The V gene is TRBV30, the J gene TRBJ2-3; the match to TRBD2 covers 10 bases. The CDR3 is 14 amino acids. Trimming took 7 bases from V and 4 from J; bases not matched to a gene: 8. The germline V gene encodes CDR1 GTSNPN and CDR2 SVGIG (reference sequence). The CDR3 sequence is CALSSGSNPDTQYF. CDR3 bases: TGTGCCTTGTCTAGCGGGAGTAACCCAGATACGCAGTATTTT.

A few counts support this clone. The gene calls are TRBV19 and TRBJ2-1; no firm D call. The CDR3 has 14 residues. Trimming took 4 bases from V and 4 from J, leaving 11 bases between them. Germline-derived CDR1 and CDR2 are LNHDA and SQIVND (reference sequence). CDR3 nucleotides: TGTGCCAGTAGTACCCCGACAACTTACAATGAGCAGTTCTTC. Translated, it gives CASSTPTTYNEQFF.

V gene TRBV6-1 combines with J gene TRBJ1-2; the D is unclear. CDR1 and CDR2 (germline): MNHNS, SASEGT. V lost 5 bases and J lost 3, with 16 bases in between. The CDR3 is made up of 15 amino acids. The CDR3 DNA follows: TGTGCCAGCAGTCGGACGCCGACTGGGGACTATGGCTACACCTTC. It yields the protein CASSRTPTGDYGYTF.

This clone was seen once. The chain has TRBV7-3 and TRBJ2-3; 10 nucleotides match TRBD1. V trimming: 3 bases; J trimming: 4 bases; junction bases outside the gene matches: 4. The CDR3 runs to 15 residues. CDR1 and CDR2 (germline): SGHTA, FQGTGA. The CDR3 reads CASSFTGTGADTQYF. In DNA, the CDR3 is TGTGCCAGCAGCTTCACCGGGACAGGGGCAGATACGCAGTATTTT.

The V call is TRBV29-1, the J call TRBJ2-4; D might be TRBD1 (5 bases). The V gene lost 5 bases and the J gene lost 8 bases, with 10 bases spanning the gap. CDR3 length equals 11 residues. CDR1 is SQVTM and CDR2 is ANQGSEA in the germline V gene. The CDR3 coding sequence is TGCAGCGTTCAGGGTGGAGACATTCAGTACTTC. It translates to CSVQGGDIQYF. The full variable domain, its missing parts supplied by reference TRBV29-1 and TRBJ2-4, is SAVISQKPSRDICQRGTSLTIQCQVDSQVTMMFWYRQQPGQSLTLIATANQGSEATYESGFVIDKFPISRPNLTFSTLTVSNMSPEDSSIYLCSVQGGDIQYFGAGTRLSVL.

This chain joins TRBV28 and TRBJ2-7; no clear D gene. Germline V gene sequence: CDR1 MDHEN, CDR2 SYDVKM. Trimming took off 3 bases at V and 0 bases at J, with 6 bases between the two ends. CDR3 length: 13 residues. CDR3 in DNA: TGTGCCAGCAGTTTCGTCACCTCCTACGAGCAGTACTTC. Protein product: CASSFVTSYEQYF.

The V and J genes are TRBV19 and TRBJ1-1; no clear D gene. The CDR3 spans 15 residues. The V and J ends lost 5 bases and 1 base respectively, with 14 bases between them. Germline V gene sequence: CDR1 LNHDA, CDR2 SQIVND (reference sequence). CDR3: CASSFNPLENTEAFF. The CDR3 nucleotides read TGTGCCAGTAGTTTCAATCCCCTGGAGAACACTGAAGCTTTCTTT.

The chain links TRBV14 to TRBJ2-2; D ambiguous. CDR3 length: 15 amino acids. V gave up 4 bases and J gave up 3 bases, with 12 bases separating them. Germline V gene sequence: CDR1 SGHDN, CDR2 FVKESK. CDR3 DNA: TGTGCCAGCAGCCCCCGGGCTAGTTACACCGGGGAGCTGTTTTTT. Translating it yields CASSPRASYTGELFF.

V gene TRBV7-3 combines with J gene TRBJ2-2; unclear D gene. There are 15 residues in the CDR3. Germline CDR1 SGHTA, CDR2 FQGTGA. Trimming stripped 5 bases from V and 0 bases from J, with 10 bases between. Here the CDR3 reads CASSPRNSNTGELFF. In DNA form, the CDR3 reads TGTGCCAGCAGCCCCAGGAATTCGAACACCGGGGAGCTGTTTTTT.

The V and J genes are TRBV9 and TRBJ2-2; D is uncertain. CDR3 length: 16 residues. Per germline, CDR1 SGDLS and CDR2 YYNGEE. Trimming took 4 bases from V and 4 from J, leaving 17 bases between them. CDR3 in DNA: TGTGCCAGCAGCCCACCCCGGACGGCCAGCACCGGGGAGCTGTTTTTT. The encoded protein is CASSPPRTASTGELFF.